Below, 13 T cell receptor beta chains from the same sample are listed, as sequenced in a study of Ad26.COV2.S vaccination and SARS-CoV-2 variants. Treatment here: some 20 received Ad26.COV2.S at low or high dose, single or two shots; about 5 received placebo; per-sample allocation not given. Repertoires come from day 63 after the first vaccine or placebo injection. The repertoire was sequenced with immunoSEQ multiplex PCR; TCRdb's copy has only in-frame clones and lacks some. Of over 400,000 clones listed, nearly 90% are singletons. The material was peripheral blood, obtained in a trial of Ad26.COV2.S vaccine versus placebo. Source of these receptors: a person between 18 and 60 years old who received the Ad26.COV2.S COVID-19 vaccine or a placebo.

The rearrangement joins TRBV29-1 to TRBJ1-1; no firm D call. The CDR3 runs 14 residues. Germline V gene data show CDR1 as SQVTM and CDR2 as ANQGSEA. V lost 1 base and J lost 0, with 9 bases in between. CDR3 nucleotide sequence: TGCAGCGTTGAAGGCCAGTACATGAACACTGAAGCTTTCTTT. Protein: CSVEGQYMNTEAFF.

The chain has TRBV2 and TRBJ2-3, with TRBD2 as a possible D gene (5 bases). Germline CDR1 reads SNHLY; CDR2 reads FYNNEI. This CDR3 has 13 residues. V lost 6 bases and J 0 bases, leaving 7 bases between the germline ends. The CDR3 nucleotides are TGTGCCAGCAGCGGACTGAGCACAGATACGCAGTATTTT. It specifies CASSGLSTDTQYF.

In DNA form, the CDR3 reads TGTGCCAGCAGTTTTGGGCAGGGGGAAAAACTGTTTTTT. It specifies CASSFGQGEKLFF. This rearrangement joins TRBV12-3 or TRBV12-4 to TRBJ1-4, with D tentatively TRBD1 (6 bases). The ends were cut back, 3 bases at V and 8 bases at J, with 10 bases in the middle. The CDR3 extends over 13 amino acids.

The chain recombines TRBV9 with TRBJ1-1; no clear D. The V end lost 4 bases, the J end lost 4 bases, and 17 bases lay between the germline ends. The germline V gene has CDR1 SGDLS and CDR2 YYNGEE. The CDR3 loop spans 15 amino acids. CDR3 nucleotides: TGTGCCAGCAGCCCCCTCGGAGGTCTAGGCACTGAAGCTTTCTTT. As protein: CASSPLGGLGTEAFF.

The V gene is TRBV7-2, the J gene TRBJ2-1; no definite D call. The V end lost 5 bases, the J end lost 3 bases, and 5 bases lay between the germline ends. The germline V gene has CDR1 SGHTA and CDR2 FQGNSA. The CDR3 covers 12 residues. The CDR3 DNA is TGTGCCAGCAGCCTATACTACAATGAGCAGTTCTTC. Its translation is CASSLYYNEQFF.

Details on this clone: At one end the junction does not follow the germline gene, possibly because of a read error. The V and J genes are TRBV20-1 and TRBJ1-2, with a weak D call TRBD1 (6 bases). CDR1 DFQATT and CDR2 SNEGSKA come from the germline V gene (reference sequence). This CDR3 is 10 amino acids long. The CDR3 protein is CSALRTAIFF. CDR3 nucleotide sequence: TGCAGTGCTTTAAGGACAGCAATTTTCTTC.

This sequence joins TRBV6-4 and TRBJ2-2; no clear D gene. V shed 6 bases and J shed 4 bases, with 9 bases lying between them. The germline gives CDR1 MRHNA, CDR2 SNTAGT. The CDR3 runs 13 residues. The CDR3 coding sequence is TGTGCCAGCAGGACTCCCATCACCGGGGAGCTGTTTTTT. This sequence encodes CASRTPITGELFF.

A word on this clone: Within the sample, other DNA sequences also encode this same CDR3. The chain recombines TRBV5-1 with TRBJ2-3; 10 nucleotides align to TRBD2. CDR1 SGHRS and CDR2 YFSETQ come from the germline V gene. Trimming took 4 bases from V and 2 from J; bases not matched to a gene: 4. The CDR3 runs 15 residues. CDR3 DNA: TGCGCCAGCAGCATACTAGCGGGGTCCACAGATACGCAGTATTTT. Amino acids: CASSILAGSTDTQYF. Using reference TRBV5-1 and TRBJ2-3 for the parts outside the CDR3, the full variable domain is KAGVTQTPRYLIKTRGQQVTLSCSPISGHRSVSWYQQTPGQGLQFLFEYFSETQRNKGNFPGRFSGRQFSNSRSEMNVSTLELGDSALYLCASSILAGSTDTQYFGPGTRLTVL.

The CDR3 is CAIADRREETQYF. The CDR3 DNA is TGTGCCATCGCTGACAGGAGGGAAGAGACCCAGTACTTC. The chain links TRBV10-3 to TRBJ2-5, with D perhaps being TRBD1 or TRBD2 (6 bases each). Germline-derived CDR1 and CDR2 are ENHRY and SYGVKD. The CDR3 is 13 residues long. V was pared by 8 bases and J by 3 bases, with 13 bases between.

This clone was counted a single time. The chain is built from TRBV5-1 and TRBJ2-5; D unresolved. Germline V gene lookup returns CDR1 SGHRS and CDR2 YFSETQ. This CDR3 is built from 12 residues. Trimming shortened V by 4 bases and J by 2 bases, and 6 bases separated the two germline ends. The CDR3 nucleotides read TGCGCCAGCAGCGAACTTCAAGAGACCCAGTACTTC. Protein product: CASSELQETQYF.

Here the CDR3 DNA reads TGTGCCAGCTCACGCGACATCATCGAGGGTAACCTGTATGGCTACACCTTC. Its protein product is CASSRDIIEGNLYGYTF. V usage is TRBV18 and J usage is TRBJ1-2, with no clear D. In germline, CDR1 is KGHSH, CDR2 LQKENI. V was trimmed by 4 bases and J by 5 bases, leaving 23 bases between them. This CDR3 region has 17 residues.

CDR3 coding DNA: TGTGCCAGCAGCGTTTCCGGGACACAGGAAGGAAAACTGTTTTTT. It codes for CASSVSGTQEGKLFF. This chain uses TRBV9 with TRBJ1-4; a weak D match, TRBD1 (6 bases). Germline V CDR1 and CDR2: SGDLS, YYNGEE. This CDR3 comprises 15 residues. The V end lost 2 bases, the J end lost 10 bases, and 18 bases lay between the germline ends. Full variable domain (missing parts from reference TRBV9 and TRBJ1-4): DSGVTQTPKHLITATGQRVTLRCSPRSGDLSVYWYQQSLDQGLQFLIQYYNGEERAKGNILERFSAQQFPDLHSELNLSSLELGDSALYFCASSVSGTQEGKLFFGSGTQLSVL.

The CDR3 nucleotides are TGTGCCACCACGTCTAGCGAGTACACCGGGGAGCTGTTTTTT. Protein sequence: CATTSSEYTGELFF. The chain employs TRBV24-1 and TRBJ2-2; TRBD2 might be the D (6 bases). Trimming pared 8 bases from V and 3 bases from J, leaving 12 bases between. Germline V CDR1 and CDR2: KGHDR, SFDVKD. The CDR3 is made up of 14 amino acids.